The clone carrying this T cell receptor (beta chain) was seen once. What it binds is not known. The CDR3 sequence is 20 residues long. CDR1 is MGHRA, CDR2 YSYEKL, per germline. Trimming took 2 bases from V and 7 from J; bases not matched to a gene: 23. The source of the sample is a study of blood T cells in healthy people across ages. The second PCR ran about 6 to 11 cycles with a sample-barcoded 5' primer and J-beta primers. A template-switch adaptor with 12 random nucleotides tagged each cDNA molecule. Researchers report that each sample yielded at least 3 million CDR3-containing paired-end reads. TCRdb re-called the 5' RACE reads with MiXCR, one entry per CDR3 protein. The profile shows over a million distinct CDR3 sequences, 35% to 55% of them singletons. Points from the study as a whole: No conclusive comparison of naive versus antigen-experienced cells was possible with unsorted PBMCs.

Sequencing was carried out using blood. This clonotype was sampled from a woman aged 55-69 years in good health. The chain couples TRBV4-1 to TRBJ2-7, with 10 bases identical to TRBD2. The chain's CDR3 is CASSQPPGLALGTSYNEQYF. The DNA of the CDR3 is TGCGCCAGCAGCCAACCTCCGGGACTAGCGCTAGGCACCTCCTACAATGAGCAGTACTTC.